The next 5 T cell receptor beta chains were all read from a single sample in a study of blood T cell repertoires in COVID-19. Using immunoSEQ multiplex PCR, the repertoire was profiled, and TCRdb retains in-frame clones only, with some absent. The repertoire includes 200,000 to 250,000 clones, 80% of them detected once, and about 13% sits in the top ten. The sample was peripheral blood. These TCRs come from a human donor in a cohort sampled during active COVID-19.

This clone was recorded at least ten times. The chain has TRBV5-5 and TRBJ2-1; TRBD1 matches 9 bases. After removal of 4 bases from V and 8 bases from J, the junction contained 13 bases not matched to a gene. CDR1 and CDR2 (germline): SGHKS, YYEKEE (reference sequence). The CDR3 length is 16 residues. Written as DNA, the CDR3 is TGTGCCAGCAGCCAAATGCGACAGGGGGGTGCGGATGAGCAGTTCTTC. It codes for CASSQMRQGGADEQFF.

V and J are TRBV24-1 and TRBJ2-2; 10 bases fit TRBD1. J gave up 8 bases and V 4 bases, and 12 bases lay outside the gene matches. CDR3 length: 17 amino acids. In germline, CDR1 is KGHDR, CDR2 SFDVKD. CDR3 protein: CATSDPAGTGDGGELFF. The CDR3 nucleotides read TGTGCCACCAGTGACCCCGCCGGGACAGGGGACGGGGGGGAGCTGTTTTTT.

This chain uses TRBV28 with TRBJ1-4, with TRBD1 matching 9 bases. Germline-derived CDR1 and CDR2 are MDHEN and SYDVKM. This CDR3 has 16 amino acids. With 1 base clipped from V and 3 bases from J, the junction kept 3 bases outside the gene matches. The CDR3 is CASSLSGTGSNEKLFF. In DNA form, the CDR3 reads TGTGCCAGCAGTTTATCCGGGACAGGGTCTAATGAAAAACTGTTTTTT.

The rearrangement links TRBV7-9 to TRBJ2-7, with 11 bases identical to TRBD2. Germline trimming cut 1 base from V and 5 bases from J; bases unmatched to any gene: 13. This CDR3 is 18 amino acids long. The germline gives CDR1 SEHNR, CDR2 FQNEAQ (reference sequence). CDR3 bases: TGTGCCAGCAGCTTAGGGGGCATAGCGGGAGGGCCCGTCGACGAGCAGTACTTC. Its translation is CASSLGGIAGGPVDEQYF.

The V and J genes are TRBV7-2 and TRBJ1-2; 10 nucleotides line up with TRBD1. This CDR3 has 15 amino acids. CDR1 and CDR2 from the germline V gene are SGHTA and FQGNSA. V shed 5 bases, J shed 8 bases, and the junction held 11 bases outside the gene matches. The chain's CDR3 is CASSRQTGGAGGYTF. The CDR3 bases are TGTGCCAGCAGCCGCCAGACAGGGGGCGCGGGAGGCTACACCTTC.